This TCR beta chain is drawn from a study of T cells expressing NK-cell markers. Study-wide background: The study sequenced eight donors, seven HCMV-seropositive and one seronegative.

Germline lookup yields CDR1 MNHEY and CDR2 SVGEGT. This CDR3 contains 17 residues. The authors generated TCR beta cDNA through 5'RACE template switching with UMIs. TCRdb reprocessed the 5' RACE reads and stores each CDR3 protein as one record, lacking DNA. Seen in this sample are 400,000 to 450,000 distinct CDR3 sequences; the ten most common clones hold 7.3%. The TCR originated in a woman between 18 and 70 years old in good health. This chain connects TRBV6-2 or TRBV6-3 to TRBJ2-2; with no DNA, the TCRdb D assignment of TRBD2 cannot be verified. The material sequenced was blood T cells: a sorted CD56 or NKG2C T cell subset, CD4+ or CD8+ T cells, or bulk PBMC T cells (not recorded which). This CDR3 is CASIPRLAGGFTGELFF.